This TCR beta chain was obtained from a study of CD8+ T cells in alopecia areata. Treatment specified: oral pan-JAK inhibitor, 5-10 mg twice daily. V gave up 7 bases and J gave up 3 bases; unmatched junction bases: 4. This CDR3 spans 13 amino acids. Germline V CDR1 and CDR2: MGHDK, SYGVNS. Sequencing templates came from extracted RNA that was reverse transcribed into cDNA. The table came from immunoSEQ multiplex PCR; TCRdb's copy has only in-frame clones and leaves some out. The sample lists roughly 200,000 clones; 50% to 60% were seen once. This receptor was taken from a human donor with alopecia areata. V is TRBV25-1 and J is TRBJ2-3; 7 bases match TRBD1. This material consisted of CD4+ T cells sorted from blood, taken at week 4, from a patient treated with tofacitinib. CDR3 loop: CASIRDSTDTQYF. CDR3 DNA sequence: TGTGCCAGCATTAGGGACAGTACAGATACGCAGTATTTT.